This T cell receptor (beta chain) was observed in a study of CD8 T cells in Susac syndrome. Per germline, CDR1 GTSNPN and CDR2 SVGIG (reference sequence). The CDR3 runs to 14 residues. V shed 0 bases and J shed 1 base, with 7 bases lying between them. The RNA input was roughly 0.5 to 1 ug, and it was reverse transcribed with random hexamers. TCRdb re-called the immunoSEQ multiplex PCR reads through MiXCR, storing one row per CDR3 protein. The sample comprises roughly 160,000 distinct CDR3 sequences, approximately 96% of which are singletons, and more than 0.12% rests with the top ten. The clonotype originates from a human donor in good health. The V gene is TRBV30, the J gene TRBJ1-5; the D is unclear. Sequenced: CD4+ T cells from PBMCs. CDR3 protein: CAWSVLQSNQPQHF. In DNA, the CDR3 is TGTGCCTGGAGTGTATTACAGAGCAATCAGCCCCAGCATTTT.